A single sample gave rise to the 9 T cell receptor beta chains below, sequenced in a study of T-cell reconstitution after alpha-beta-depleted transplantation in children. TCRbeta library preparation incorporated unique molecular identifiers. TCRdb analysed the PCR reads with MiXCR anew, one entry per CDR3 protein. This table holds roughly 70,000 distinct CDR3 sequences, 4.9% found once. Sequencing used PBMCs, mostly from graft donor cells, obtained 180 days after TCRalphabeta/CD19-depleted stem cell transplant. Receptors originate from a boy younger than two who had a stem cell transplant for acute myeloid leukemia, so the T cells may come from the graft donor.

This clonotype was counted ten times or more. V and J are TRBV19 and TRBJ2-2; D uncertain. The germline V and J ends were trimmed by 3 bases and 8 bases, with 10 bases remaining between them. Germline V gene sequence: CDR1 LNHDA, CDR2 SQIVND (reference sequence). The CDR3 extends over 13 amino acids. CDR3 amino acids: CASSIFGPGELFF. Written as DNA, the CDR3 is TGTGCCAGTAGTATTTTCGGGCCTGGGGAGCTGTTTTTT. The whole variable domain, filled in from reference TRBV19 and TRBJ2-2, reads DGGITQSPKYLFRKEGQNVTLSCEQNLNHDAMYWYRQDPGQGLRLIYYSQIVNDFQKGDIAEGYSVSREKKESFPLTVTSAQKNPTAFYLCASSIFGPGELFFGEGSRLTVL.

This clonotype was recorded many times. V gene TRBV12-3 or TRBV12-4 combines with J gene TRBJ1-2; D unclear. The CDR3 sequence is 14 residues long. V lost 1 base to trimming and J lost 4 bases, with 10 bases between them. CDR3 region: CASSLGPSTYGYTF. DNA for the CDR3: TGTGCCAGCAGTTTAGGGCCGTCGACCTATGGCTACACCTTC.

There are many counts of this clonotype. The chain combines TRBV12-3 or TRBV12-4 with TRBJ1-2, with TRBD1 matching over 7 bases. The CDR3 contains 14 residues. The V segment lost 3 bases and the J segment 4 bases; nucleotides outside the gene matches: 5. CDR3: CASSFQGGSYGYTF. As DNA, the CDR3 is TGTGCCAGCAGTTTTCAGGGGGGGAGCTATGGCTACACCTTC.

The sample holds many counts of this clonotype. The chain carries TRBV18 and TRBJ2-3, with D possibly being TRBD2 (5 bases). Germline CDR1 reads KGHSH; CDR2 reads LQKENI. This CDR3 region has 13 residues. With 1 base removed from V and 8 bases from J, the gap between germline ends came to 10 bases. The CDR3 nucleotides are TGTGCCAGCTCACCACTGGGAGAAAGTACGCAGTATTTT. Encoded protein: CASSPLGESTQYF. Filled out from reference TRBV18 and TRBJ2-3, the complete variable domain reads NAGVMQNPRHLVRRRGQEARLRCSPMKGHSHVYWYRQLPEEGLKFMVYLQKENIIDESGMPKERFSAEFPKEGPSILRIQQVVRGDSAAYFCASSPLGESTQYFGPGTRLTVL.

This clonotype has only a few counts. The chain combines TRBV4-2 with TRBJ2-5, with D hard to call. This CDR3 has 15 amino acids. With 10 bases removed from V and 2 bases from J, the gap between germline ends came to 20 bases. Germline V gene lookup returns CDR1 LGHNA and CDR2 YNFKEQ. CDR3 in amino acids: CAMGPGSFLQETQYF. The CDR3 DNA follows: TGTGCCATGGGCCCCGGGTCATTCCTACAAGAGACCCAGTACTTC.

This clonotype has a count of ten or more. The chain employs TRBV29-1 and TRBJ2-6, with D perhaps TRBD2 (6 bases). Trimming cost V 1 base and J 2 bases, with 6 bases left between them. This CDR3 spans 14 amino acids. Germline V gives CDR1 SQVTM, CDR2 ANQGSEA. The CDR3 nucleotides are TGCAGCGTTGAAGGGGGGGCTGGGGCCAACGTCCTGACTTTC. Translating it yields CSVEGGAGANVLTF.

The table lists this clonotype with many counts. This chain joins TRBV5-6 and TRBJ1-2; TRBD1 agrees at 9 bases. CDR1 is SGHDT, CDR2 YYEEEE, per germline. The CDR3 is 15 amino acids. The trim removed 4 bases at V and 8 bases at J, leaving 12 bases unmatched. CDR3 region: CASSTPVGQGGGYTF. The CDR3, as DNA: TGTGCCAGCAGCACCCCCGTGGGACAGGGAGGCGGCTACACCTTC.

The table lists this clonotype with many counts. The chain recombines TRBV29-1 with TRBJ2-7; 11 nucleotides agree with TRBD2. This CDR3 contains 14 residues. CDR1 and CDR2 (germline): SQVTM, ANQGSEA. J lost 5 bases, V lost 4 bases, and 7 bases had no gene match. CDR3 region: CSVVLAGGIDEQYV. CDR3 coding DNA: TGCAGCGTTGTGTTAGCGGGGGGGATTGACGAGCAGTACGTC.

This clonotype was detected many times. The chain is built from TRBV29-1 and TRBJ1-1; D gene ambiguous. V was shortened by 6 bases and J by 0 bases, with 8 bases between the two germline ends. The CDR3 contains 12 residues. Germline V gene sequence: CDR1 SQVTM, CDR2 ANQGSEA. The DNA of the CDR3 is TGCAGCGTCTTGACGGTGAACACTGAAGCTTTCTTT. Translated: CSVLTVNTEAFF.